The rows below give T cell receptor beta chains drawn from one sample of a study of CD8+CD57+ T cells in acquired aplastic anemia. One entry per CDR3 protein results from TCRdb running MiXCR on the reads. Found here are 150,000 to 200,000 distinct CDR3 sequences, approximately 46% of them singletons; the top ten hold approximately 3%. The sequenced sample was sorted CD4+, CD8+, or CD8+CD57+ T cells (not recorded which) from PBMCs. These receptors all stem from a human donor in good health. Both conserved end residues are part of each CDR3. A D gene is named only where the DNA matches it firmly. Clone size is shown for a subset of rows, as once, few, many or a class of expanded clone.

NA,TRBV7-3,TRBJ2-5,TRBD2,TGTGCCAGCAGCTTAGGCGGGGAGCGGGGGACCCAGTACTTC,CASSLGGERGTQYF
NA,TRBV5-1,TRBJ1-1,NA,TGCGCCAGCAGCCCGAGTGTGGACACTGAAGCTTTCTTT,CASSPSVDTEAFF
NA,TRBV7-2,TRBJ2-5,NA,TGTGCCAGCAGCTTAGGAATGGGGTATCAAGAGACCCAGTACTTC,CASSLGMGYQETQYF
NA,TRBV29-1,TRBJ2-3,TRBD1,TGCAGCGTCAAGGACAGGGGGTTGTTCACAGATACGCAGTATTTT,CSVKDRGLFTDTQYF
NA,TRBV2,TRBJ2-7,NA,TGTGCCAGCAATATGGGTTCCTACGAGCAGTACTTC,CASNMGSYEQYF
NA,TRBV11-2,TRBJ1-5,TRBD1,TGTGCCAGCAGTGAAGGACAGGAAAGTTCGGGCAATCAGCCCCAGCATTTT,CASSEGQESSGNQPQHF
NA,TRBV9,TRBJ2-7,NA,TGTGCCAGCAGCGTAGGAAGCGCGGACTCCTACAAGCAGTACTTC,CASSVGSADSYKQYF
many,TRBV5-4,TRBJ1-1,NA,TGTGCCAGCAGCATGGCGCGGGGGGAGACTGAAGCTTTCTTT,CASSMARGETEAFF
NA,TRBV4-1,TRBJ2-7,NA,TGCGCCAGCAGCCGAGTGGGATACGAGCAGTACTTC,CASSRVGYEQYF
many,TRBV20-1,TRBJ1-1,NA,TGCAGTGCTATTAGAGGCACTGAAGCTTTCTTT,CSAIRGTEAFF
NA,TRBV29-1,TRBJ1-1,NA,TGCAGCGTTCACCAGGGTTTTGAAGCTTTCTTT,CSVHQGFEAFF
many,TRBV14,TRBJ2-6,TRBD2,TGTGCCAGCAGCCAAGAACGGGGGGCTGGGGCCAACGTCCTGACTTTC,CASSQERGAGANVLTF
once,TRBV15,TRBJ1-1,NA,TGTGCCACCAGCAGAGGGGCTGTTGGCACTGAAGCTTTCTTT,CATSRGAVGTEAFF
NA,TRBV6-5,TRBJ1-2,NA,TGTGCCAGCAGTTTTGTTGGGGGTGGCTACACCTTC,CASSFVGGGYTF
NA,TRBV7-6,TRBJ2-7,NA,TGTGCCAGCAGCTTGAAGACCTACGAGCAGTACTTC,CASSLKTYEQYF
NA,TRBV20-1,TRBJ2-5,TRBD2,TGCAGTGCTCCCTCCGGGACTAGCGGGAGCGAGACCCAGTACTTC,CSAPSGTSGSETQYF
NA,TRBV28,TRBJ1-2,NA,TGTGCCAGCAATTTCCGGACAGACAACTATGGCTACACCTTC,CASNFRTDNYGYTF
NA,TRBV15,TRBJ2-5,TRBD2,TGTGCCACCAGCGTGACTAGCGGGCAAGAGACCCAGAACTTT,CATSVTSGQETQNF
once,TRBV24-1,TRBJ1-5,TRBD1,TGTGCCACCAGTGATTTCCCCGACAGGGACAGCAATCAGCCCCAGCATTTT,CATSDFPDRDSNQPQHF
NA,TRBV10-2,TRBJ2-7,TRBD2,TGCGCCAGCAAGGTTAGCGGGGGTGCACCTCCGTGCTCCTACGAGCAGTACTTC,CASKVSGGAPPCSYEQYF
NA,TRBV9,TRBJ1-1,NA,TGTGCCAGCAGCGTAGTCGCAGAGTTGAACACTGAAGCTTTCTTT,CASSVVAELNTEAFF
many,TRBV20-1,TRBJ2-1,NA,TGCAGTGCTAGTAGTAGCCTTGCCGTTAATGAGCAGTTCTTC,CSASSSLAVNEQFF
NA,TRBV19,TRBJ2-2,TRBD2,TGTGCCAGTAGTCCCGTAGCGGGAGGCGTGGCCGGGGAGCTGTTTTTT,CASSPVAGGVAGELFF
NA,TRBV10-2,TRBJ1-1,NA,TGCGCCAGCAGTGAACAGGAGAACACTGAAGCTTTCTTT,CASSEQENTEAFF
NA,TRBV7-9,TRBJ1-5,NA,TGTGCCAGCAGCGGGGGGAGCAATCAGCCCCAGCATTTT,CASSGGSNQPQHF
NA,TRBV29-1,TRBJ2-5,TRBD2,TGCAGCGTTGAAGAAGAGAGGGACTATGGGGCGGAGACCCAGTACTTC,CSVEEERDYGAETQYF
NA,TRBV6-5,TRBJ2-7,NA,TGTGCCAGCAGTTACTCGATTACGGGGTCCCCTCCCTACGAGCAGTACTTC,CASSYSITGSPPYEQYF
NA,TRBV20-1,TRBJ2-3,NA,TGCAGTGCTAGACCCCGCGGGGACAGACTCACAGATACGCAGTATTTT,CSARPRGDRLTDTQYF
NA,TRBV2,TRBJ2-7,TRBD2,TGTGCCAGCAGTGAAGGACTAGCGGTAACCTACGAGCAGTACTTC,CASSEGLAVTYEQYF
once,TRBV7-9,TRBJ1-4,NA,TGTGCCAGCAGCTTCGACCTGAATGAAAAACTGTTTTTT,CASSFDLNEKLFF
NA,TRBV19,TRBJ2-5,TRBD2,TGTGCCAGTGTAGCGGGAGGGCCGGACGAGACCCAGTACTTC,CASVAGGPDETQYF
NA,TRBV19,TRBJ1-5,NA,TGTGCCAGTGGTATGGGAAAGGCAGGAGACAGTCAGCCCCAGCATTTT,CASGMGKAGDSQPQHF
many,TRBV10-3,TRBJ2-7,TRBD1,TGTGCCATCAGTGAGCCTTCCGACAGGGTGGAATTCGGCGAGCAGTACTTC,CAISEPSDRVEFGEQYF
NA,TRBV11-2,TRBJ2-1,TRBD2,TGTGCCAGCAGCCGACTAGCGGGAGGGCATTTCTACAATGAGCAGCTCTTC,CASSRLAGGHFYNEQLF
medium-sized,TRBV10-3,TRBJ2-1,NA,TGTGCCATCAGTGAATACAATGAGCAGTTCTTC,CAISEYNEQFF
NA,TRBV20-1,TRBJ2-3,NA,TGCAGTGCCCGGGACGTCCTTGGAGGGAATACGCAGTATTTT,CSARDVLGGNTQYF
NA,TRBV13,TRBJ2-7,TRBD2,TGTGCCAGCAGCCCACGGACTAGCGGCTACGAGCAGTACTTC,CASSPRTSGYEQYF
NA,TRBV7-3,TRBJ2-7,TRBD2,TGTGCCAGCAGCTTAATGCCAGCGGGGGAGGACTACGAGCAGTACTTC,CASSLMPAGEDYEQYF
many,TRBV24-1,TRBJ1-5,NA,TGTGCCACCAGTGAGCGGGACTCCGGGGGCAATCAGCCCCAGCATTTT,CATSERDSGGNQPQHF
NA,TRBV29-1,TRBJ1-2,NA,TGCAGCGCCCTAGGACAGCTCTATGGCTACACCTTC,CSALGQLYGYTF